Listed here are 25 T cell receptor beta chains from one sample, sequenced in a study of spatial heterogeneity in lung cancer. From the 5' RACE reads, TCRdb called clonotypes with MiXCR, one entry per CDR3 protein. The sample lists about 19,000 distinct CDR3 sequences; 9% to 10% were seen once. Time point denoted: blood at routine non-recurrence follow-up after resection. The source was PBMCs, collected at follow-up. The receptors come from a female donor with early-stage non-small cell lung cancer.

This clonotype was counted many times. The V gene is TRBV5-1, the J gene TRBJ1-2; no reliable D call. Germline values: CDR1 SGHRS, CDR2 YFSETQ. The CDR3 has 13 residues. V shed 6 bases and J shed 4 bases, with 13 bases lying between them. CDR3 loop: CASNDGGSYGYTF. CDR3 in DNA: TGCGCCAGCAATGACGGTGGGAGCTATGGCTACACCTTC.

This clonotype has ten or more counts. This chain uses TRBV12-3 or TRBV12-4 with TRBJ1-1, with D tentatively TRBD1 (5 bases). Trimming removed 10 bases at V and 4 bases at J, with 22 bases between. The CDR3 contains 15 residues. The CDR3 protein is CATPSGGKMGTEAFF. For the CDR3, the DNA is TGTGCCACTCCGAGCGGGGGTAAGATGGGCACTGAAGCTTTCTTT.

This clonotype was counted many times. J is TRBJ1-6 and V is TRBV7-6; the match to TRBD1 covers 7 bases. The CDR3 spans 13 residues. Germline V lookup: CDR1 SGHVS, CDR2 FNYEAQ. The V gene end was trimmed by 4 bases and the J gene end by 10 bases; junction bases not matched to a gene: 4. The CDR3 loop is CASSSSTGSPLHF. DNA for the CDR3: TGTGCCAGCAGCTCTTCGACAGGGTCACCCCTCCACTTT.

This clonotype has ten or more counts. The rearrangement uses TRBV18 and TRBJ1-2, with 7 bases identical to TRBD1. Germline V gene lookup returns CDR1 KGHSH and CDR2 LQKENI. J gave up 4 bases and V 4 bases, and 12 bases lay outside the gene matches. CDR3 length: 16 residues. The CDR3 loop reads CASSLGRDSRSYGYTF. The CDR3 nucleotides read TGTGCCAGCTCACTGGGCCGGGACAGCAGATCCTATGGCTACACCTTC. Supplemented by reference TRBV18 and TRBJ1-2, the full variable domain reads NAGVMQNPRHLVRRRGQEARLRCSPMKGHSHVYWYRQLPEEGLKFMVYLQKENIIDESGMPKERFSAEFPKEGPSILRIQQVVRGDSAAYFCASSLGRDSRSYGYTFGSGTRLTVV.

This clonotype was counted many times. This CDR3 reads CAWSGRRYGYNSPLHF. The CDR3 DNA reads as TGTGCCTGGAGTGGGAGGCGCTATGGATATAATTCACCCCTCCACTTT. This chain joins TRBV30 and TRBJ1-6, with D hard to call. The germline CDR1 and CDR2 sequences are GTSNPN and SVGIG (reference sequence). Trimming left V 1 base short and J 4 bases short, with 14 bases between. The CDR3 has 16 amino acids.

At least ten counts were recorded for this clonotype. Written as DNA, the CDR3 is TGTGCCAGCAGACCGAAGCGGGGGGGCAATGAGCAGTTCTTC. Protein sequence: CASRPKRGGNEQFF. The chain carries TRBV7-9 and TRBJ2-1, with TRBD2 matching 10 bases. Trimming removed 6 bases from V and 6 bases from J; junction bases left unmatched: 5. CDR3 size: 14 residues. Germline CDR1 SEHNR, CDR2 FQNEAQ (reference sequence).

This clonotype was detected ten times or more. The gene calls are TRBV6-6 and TRBJ1-2, with TRBD1 matching 9 bases. The CDR3 totals 15 residues. Germline V gene sequence: CDR1 MNHNY, CDR2 SVGAGI (reference sequence). The trim removed 5 bases at V and 7 bases at J, leaving 11 bases unmatched. This chain's CDR3 is CASSTGGAGSRGYTF. CDR3 DNA: TGTGCCAGCAGTACAGGGGGCGCGGGATCTCGTGGCTACACCTTC.

In its sample, this clonotype was seen many times. The chain's CDR3 is CASSPGTATGELFF. The CDR3 nucleotides read TGCGCCAGCAGTCCCGGGACAGCCACCGGGGAGCTGTTTTTT. The chain joins TRBV23-1 to TRBJ2-2; 7 bases are a match to TRBD1. TRBV23-1 is an ORF; its function is uncertain. The CDR3 covers 14 residues. V dropped 4 bases and J dropped 4; count of bases not matched to a gene: 3.

This clonotype was observed many times. The rearrangement uses TRBV3-1 and TRBJ2-7; the match to TRBD2 covers 10 bases. Germline CDR1 LGHDT, CDR2 YNNKEL (reference sequence). V lost 7 bases and J lost 2; bases outside the gene matches: 14. The CDR3 covers 17 residues. As DNA, the CDR3 is TGTGCCAGCACCCGTAGCTCTAGCGGGAGTTGGCCCTACGAGCAGTACTTC. Its translation: CASTRSSSGSWPYEQYF.

In this sample, this clonotype turned up many times. The chain employs TRBV28 and TRBJ2-1; possible D gene TRBD2, 6 bases. The CDR3 sequence is 14 residues long. Germline CDR1 and CDR2: MDHEN and SYDVKM. Trimming pared 3 bases from V and 5 bases from J, leaving 11 bases between. The CDR3 nucleotides read TGTGCCAGCAGTTTGGCGGGACTGAACAATGAGCAGTTCTTC. Its translation is CASSLAGLNNEQFF.

Ten or more counts support this clonotype. The chain employs TRBV28 and TRBJ1-6; tentatively, D is TRBD1 (6 bases). Germline V gene sequence: CDR1 MDHEN, CDR2 SYDVKM. Between the trimmed V and J ends, which lost 6 bases and 5 bases, there was a span of 14 bases. CDR3 size: 15 residues. The CDR3 DNA follows: TGTGCCAGCAGCCCCCCCGGGGGGCATAATTCACCCCTCCACTTT. Its translation is CASSPPGGHNSPLHF.

At least ten counts were recorded for this clonotype. The chain joins TRBV4-3 to TRBJ1-2; 12 positions agree with TRBD1. The junction had 4 bases not matched to a gene; V was cut back by 3 bases and J by 5 bases. From germline, CDR1 is LGHNA and CDR2 YSLEER. The CDR3 totals 15 residues. DNA of the CDR3: TGCGCCAGCAGCCAGTCGGGACAGGGGGCTTATGGCTACACCTTC. Encoded protein: CASSQSGQGAYGYTF.

V and J are TRBV9 and TRBJ2-7; D gene ambiguous. Germline V gene data show CDR1 as SGDLS and CDR2 as YYNGEE. Trimming cost V 0 bases and J 0 bases, with 16 bases left between them. The CDR3 spans 17 residues. CDR3 sequence reads: CASSVANGRVPSYEQYF. The CDR3 bases are TGTGCCAGCAGCGTAGCTAATGGACGGGTCCCCTCCTACGAGCAGTACTTC.

This clonotype was counted at least ten times. This chain connects TRBV5-1 to TRBJ1-1, with D possibly TRBD1 on 5 matching bases. CDR3 size: 14 residues. Trimming pared 4 bases from V and 4 bases from J, leaving 14 bases between. Germline assignment: CDR1 SGHRS and CDR2 YFSETQ. The CDR3 loop is CASSAGTGGTEAFF. The DNA of the CDR3 is TGCGCCAGCAGCGCAGGTACGGGGGGCACTGAAGCTTTCTTT.

This clonotype was observed many times. This sequence joins TRBV2 and TRBJ2-7; 7 bases are shared with TRBD1. The junction had 10 bases not matched to a gene; V was cut back by 2 bases and J by 6 bases. The CDR3 contains 15 residues. Germline V gene sequence: CDR1 SNHLY, CDR2 FYNNEI. CDR3 protein: CASSEYYRGQGEQYF. CDR3 nucleotides: TGTGCCAGCAGTGAATATTACAGGGGCCAGGGCGAGCAGTACTTC.

This clonotype is medium-sized (0.01 to 0.1%) in the sample. The CDR3 loop is CASSPGLAGRGQFF. DNA of the CDR3: TGCGCCAGCAGCCCGGGACTAGCGGGACGGGGCCAGTTCTTC. The chain links TRBV4-1 to TRBJ2-1, with 13 positions matching TRBD2. The junction had 7 bases not matched to a gene; V was cut back by 4 bases and J by 13 bases. Per the germline V gene, CDR1 is MGHRA and CDR2 is YSYEKL. The CDR3 consists of 14 residues.

This clonotype occurred a few times. V is TRBV4-1 and J is TRBJ2-1; tentative D call: TRBD1 (5 bases). The CDR3 sequence is 17 residues long. Germline V gene lookup returns CDR1 MGHRA and CDR2 YSYEKL. V was trimmed by 4 bases and J by 6 bases, leaving 22 bases between them. The CDR3 is CASSPYLTVAGSNEQFF. CDR3 in DNA: TGCGCCAGCAGCCCGTATCTGACAGTGGCAGGCTCCAATGAGCAGTTCTTC.

The J gene is TRBJ1-6, the V gene TRBV20-1, with 12 positions matching TRBD1. With V trimmed by 6 bases and J by 6 bases, 6 bases remained unmatched. The CDR3 is 15 residues long. Germline CDR1 is DFQATT and CDR2 is SNEGSKA (reference sequence). CDR3 in amino acids: CSASGTGGFNSPLHF. For the CDR3, the DNA is TGCAGTGCCTCCGGGACAGGGGGCTTTAATTCACCCCTCCACTTT.

This clonotype occurred many times. V gene TRBV6-2 or TRBV6-3 combines with J gene TRBJ2-3, with 14 bases lining up with TRBD2. This CDR3 has 17 amino acids. V gave up 2 bases and J gave up 1 base; unmatched junction bases: 2. The germline CDR1 and CDR2 sequences are MNHEY and SVGEGT. The CDR3 DNA sequence: TGTGCCAGCAGTTACGGACTAGCGGGAGGCGGCACAGATACGCAGTATTTT. Protein: CASSYGLAGGGTDTQYF.

This clonotype came up a few times. This chain connects TRBV28 to TRBJ1-1; possibly TRBD1 for D (5 bases). CDR1 is MDHEN, CDR2 SYDVKM, per germline. V was shortened by 8 bases and J by 1 base, with 14 bases between the two germline ends. The CDR3 length is 14 residues. DNA of the CDR3: TGTGCCAGCGACGGCCCAGGGACGAACACTGAAGCTTTCTTT. This translates into CASDGPGTNTEAFF.

This clonotype came up many times. V is TRBV19 and J is TRBJ2-3; D might be TRBD1 (6 bases). The germline CDR1 and CDR2 sequences are LNHDA and SQIVND (reference sequence). Trimming removed 3 bases from V and 0 bases from J, with 7 bases in between. This CDR3 has 14 amino acids. The CDR3 coding sequence is TGTGCCAGTAGTATCCAGGGGAGCACAGATACGCAGTATTTT. Protein product: CASSIQGSTDTQYF.

The sample holds many counts of this clonotype. The chain has TRBV3-1 and TRBJ1-2; tentatively, D is TRBD1 (5 bases). The CDR3 consists of 14 residues. CDR1 and CDR2 from the germline V gene are LGHDT and YNNKEL (reference sequence). Trimming cost V 0 bases and J 8 bases, with 13 bases left between them. CDR3 nucleotides: TGTGCCAGCAGCCAAGAGGGGGTAGTTGGAGGCTACACCTTC. It specifies CASSQEGVVGGYTF.

This clonotype was detected many times. The chain has TRBV5-1 and TRBJ1-1, with no clear D. The germline gives CDR1 SGHRS, CDR2 YFSETQ. This CDR3 is 15 amino acids long. V shed 0 bases and J shed 0 bases, with 9 bases lying between them. The CDR3 sequence: CASSLEGTMNTEAFF. In DNA, the CDR3 is TGCGCCAGCAGCTTGGAGGGCACTATGAACACTGAAGCTTTCTTT.

This clonotype was seen ten or more times. The CDR3 bases are TGTGCCAGCTCACCCCGAGGCGGGAGGGGCTATGGCTACACCTTC. It specifies CASSPRGGRGYGYTF. The genes are TRBV18 and TRBJ1-2; perhaps TRBD1 as D (5 bases). This CDR3 has 15 residues. The germline gives CDR1 KGHSH, CDR2 LQKENI. Trimming removed 3 bases from V and 4 bases from J, with 15 bases in between.

This clonotype was seen ten or more times. The chain joins TRBV10-3 to TRBJ2-3; 7 positions agree with TRBD2. V shed 8 bases, J shed 5 bases, and the junction held 13 bases outside the gene matches. CDR1 ENHRY and CDR2 SYGVKD come from the germline V gene. CDR3 length: 15 amino acids. The CDR3 coding sequence is TGTGCCATCGACGGCGGGAGCTCGGGGAAAGATACGCAGTATTTT. Translated: CAIDGGSSGKDTQYF.